This passage covers 3 T cell receptor beta chains from one sample sequenced in a study of T cell responses to AZD1222 COVID-19 vaccine. The table came from immunoSEQ multiplex PCR; TCRdb's copy has only in-frame clones and leaves some out. The sample contains 80,000 to 95,000 clones, roughly 90% of which appear only once. The specimen was peripheral blood, collected on day 0 of MenACWY control vaccination. The receptors here all came from an adult in good health.

The sample holds a few counts of this clone. The rearrangement joins TRBV19 to TRBJ2-5; TRBD1 aligns across 10 bases. This CDR3 region has 15 residues. Unmatched junction bases numbered 5, after V lost 5 bases and J lost 2 bases. Germline V CDR1 and CDR2: LNHDA, SQIVND (reference sequence). The CDR3 loop reads CASSVGTGAQETQYF. The CDR3 DNA reads as TGTGCCAGTAGTGTCGGGACAGGGGCTCAAGAGACCCAGTACTTC.

This chain's CDR3 is CASSFRDRGSYEQYF. CDR3 DNA sequence: TGTGCCAGCAGTTTCCGGGACAGGGGCTCCTACGAGCAGTACTTC. This chain connects TRBV6-5 to TRBJ2-7; 10 positions match TRBD1. The V and J ends lost 4 bases and 0 bases, in that order; junction bases with no gene match: 3. This CDR3 is 15 amino acids long. Looked up from germline, CDR1 is MNHEY and CDR2 is SVGAGI.

The chain employs TRBV14 and TRBJ1-5; D call uncertain. V lost 3 bases to trimming and J lost 5 bases, with 14 bases between them. Germline values: CDR1 SGHDN, CDR2 FVKESK. This CDR3 has 15 residues. The CDR3 DNA reads TGTGCCAGCAGCCATACGCAGGATCCCCATCAGCCCCAGCATTTT. Translation gives CASSHTQDPHQPQHF.